The sequence of this TCR beta chain was determined in a study of T cells after yellow fever vaccination. Whole-study findings and limits: The study noted that FACS-sorted repertoires could contain abundant clonotypes contaminating from the bulk population.

The CDR3 has 18 residues. Germline CDR1 and CDR2: KGHDR and SFDVKD. Germline trimming cut 9 bases from V and 4 bases from J; bases unmatched to any gene: 17. A word on this clonotype: Its matching antigen is unknown.

Template switching by 5'RACE produced TCR cDNA, adding a universal primer site and UMIs. TCRdb ran MiXCR on the 5' RACE reads and lists one entry per CDR3 protein. The sample includes a few hundred thousand distinct CDR3 sequences, roughly 3.9% of them seen just once. The sample consisted of PBMCs, taken 5 days after the yellow fever booster vaccination. The sequence was obtained from a man between 18 and 35 years old who received the YFV17D yellow fever vaccine. This chain uses TRBV24-1 with TRBJ2-2, with 9 nucleotides matching TRBD1. The CDR3 nucleotides are TGTGCCACCGAGGGGGGTCCGGGACAGGGTTCCGGCACCGGGGAGCTGTTTTTT. Amino acid sequence: CATEGGPGQGSGTGELFF.